This T cell receptor beta chain was captured in a study of blood T cell repertoires in COVID-19 (dated by TCRdb to about 2020). Turning to the overall study: Collaborator samples came from the United States, Italy and Spain and covered acute and convalescent phases of COVID-19. The material from the prospective study consisted of cDNA or gDNA derived from T cells, B-cell-depleted T cells, or PBMCs. The dataset comprised deeply sampled blood TCRbeta repertoires from subjects exposed to, actively infected with, or recovered from COVID-19. The repertoires were made available in a free public database intended to serve as a resource for research on the immune response to SARS-CoV-2. The samples were drawn from two sources: the first 160 participants of the ongoing ImmuneRACE study, and 1,000 to 1,500 subjects contributed by 6 global collaborators. Nearly every sample came with metadata listing a de-identified subject ID, COVID-19 status, age in years and sex. Where HLA class I and class II types were available, the types were taken from metadata supplied by the sample provider, not from assay-based typing. The investigation overall reported the following: How much clinical and demographic metadata was included differed by source and by participant, and the metadata was provided uncurated.

In regard to this clone: Its antigen is unknown. Nothing much larger sits one base from this clone, and base qualities are not available.

In Seattle, one collaborating source enrolled patients while the infection was active and tracked those patients longitudinally over the course of disease. Whole blood was collected in K2EDTA tubes by collaborating institutions according to the institutions' own protocols. Collaborator samples were shipped for TCRbeta analysis as frozen whole blood, isolated PBMCs, or DNA extracted from either sample type. The immunoSEQ Assay, a bias-controlled multiplex PCR, was used to amplify TCRbeta CDR3 regions from genomic DNA. Per the source publication's procedure: Within the assay, amplification of reference gene primers was used to estimate how many nucleated cells each sample contained. To quantify the absolute abundance of each unique TCRbeta CDR3 rearrangement, sequence reads were collapsed and filtered. Productive Simpson clonality was computed per sample as the square root of Simpson's diversity index over productive rearrangements. In TCRdb, the immuneACCESS table is reduced to in-frame sequences with V and J assigned. These tables do not hold every clone; where another copy was compared, an unresolved V gene accounts for under half, and the others remain unexplained. V, J and clone size reflect that table, while D and trimming were determined from the DNA. This sample gives some 290,000 clones in total; nearly 90% of them show up just once. Of the sample, roughly 1% falls within the top ten clones.

The germline V gene encodes CDR1 KGHSH and CDR2 LQKENI. Trimming at the junction amounts to 6 bases on V and 2 bases on J, and the germline ends lie 18 bases apart. The CDR3 numbers 16 residues from cysteine through phenylalanine. This entry keeps only the CDR3 DNA: 48 bases, framed from base 1. The sequenced sample was peripheral blood. The TCR sequence derives from a woman in her 40s with COVID-19, enrolled during active disease. The V and J genes are TRBV18 and TRBJ2-3; the D gene is perhaps TRBD2, on 6 matching bases. The nucleotide sequence is given as TGTGCCAGCTCCCGAAGCGGGCTCGGTGCCACAGATACGCAGTATTTT. Its protein reads: CASSRSGLGATDTQYF.